This TCR beta chain was retrieved from a study of T cells in localized non-small cell lung cancer. Findings and caveats of the study: Maximal T cell clonality occurred in uninvolved adjacent lung, with tumor ranking below it.

TCRdb's copy holds only in-frame clones and misses some; the assay was immunoSEQ multiplex PCR. The sample lists approximately 100,000 clones; approximately 91% were seen once. With regard to this clone: Its antigen remains unknown.

Germline lookup yields CDR1 SGHNT and CDR2 YYREEE (reference sequence). This CDR3 contains 12 residues. V dropped 7 bases and J dropped 2 bases, with 9 bases sitting between them. The sample in question was PBMCs, obtained before any cancer treatment. This clonotype originated in a woman aged 40-69 years with stage II squamous cell lung carcinoma. The rearrangement links TRBV5-4 to TRBJ1-2; D unclear. CDR3 nucleotides: TGTGCCAGCTCGACCGCAAACTATGGCTACACCTTC. Its translation: CASSTANYGYTF.